Each of the 8 T cell receptor beta chains below was sequenced from the same sample in a study of beta chain features in type 1 diabetes. Reverse transcription of all isolated RNA meant that expressed TCRB transcripts were sequenced. Only in-frame clones appear in the TCRdb table, and some are missing; sequencing was by immunoSEQ multiplex PCR. The table shows 450,000 to 550,000 clones, with approximately 28% occurring only once. What was sequenced was naive CD4+ T cells from blood. The receptor set was obtained from a man between 18 and 29 years old in good health.

The chain combines TRBV30 with TRBJ2-5, with D perhaps matching TRBD1 (6 bases). Trimming left V 1 base short and J 5 bases short, with 14 bases between. From germline, CDR1 is GTSNPN and CDR2 SVGIG (reference sequence). CDR3 length equals 14 residues. The CDR3 nucleotides are TGTGCCTGGAGTGAAGATAGGGGGATGGAGACCCAGTACTTC. Its translation is CAWSEDRGMETQYF.

The chain joins TRBV30 to TRBJ1-1; D might be TRBD1 (5 bases). The CDR3 is 14 residues long. The V end was cut by 2 bases, the J end by 7 bases, with 17 bases between. The germline V gene has CDR1 GTSNPN and CDR2 SVGIG (reference sequence). This CDR3 is CAWSKGRTESEAFF. CDR3 coding DNA: TGTGCCTGGAGTAAGGGACGGACGGAGAGTGAAGCTTTCTTT.

V and J are TRBV2 and TRBJ2-7; 7 bases fit TRBD2. CDR3 length: 15 residues. V dropped 10 bases and J dropped 0; count of bases not matched to a gene: 12. Germline lookup yields CDR1 SNHLY and CDR2 FYNNEI. CDR3 DNA sequence: TGTGCCATCACACCAAGGCTAGCGGACTCCTACGAGCAGTACTTC. It translates to CAITPRLADSYEQYF.

As for this clone: In the same sample, other DNA sequences code for this CDR3. This chain connects TRBV29-1 to TRBJ1-1; D unclear. The CDR3 extends over 13 amino acids. With 4 bases removed from V and 0 bases from J, the gap between germline ends came to 9 bases. CDR1 is SQVTM, CDR2 ANQGSEA, per germline. CDR3 sequence reads: CSVVRPLNTEAFF. The CDR3 DNA follows: TGCAGCGTTGTCCGGCCACTGAACACTGAAGCTTTCTTT.

This clone was seen a few times. The chain combines TRBV11-2 with TRBJ1-1; D remains unclear. CDR3 length: 11 residues. V lost 3 bases and J 5 bases, leaving 4 bases between the germline ends. CDR1 and CDR2 (germline): SGHAT, FQNNGV. This CDR3 reads CASSLVTEAFF. The CDR3 region has the DNA TGTGCCAGCAGCTTGGTTACTGAAGCTTTCTTT. The whole variable domain, remainder taken from reference TRBV11-2 and TRBJ1-1, is EAGVAQSPRYKIIEKRQSVAFWCNPISGHATLYWYQQILGQGPKLLIQFQNNGVVDDSQLPKDRFSAERLKGVDSTLKIQPAKLEDSAVYLCASSLVTEAFFGQGTRLTVV.

V and J are TRBV7-2 and TRBJ1-1, with unresolved D. With 7 bases removed from V and 10 bases from J, the gap between germline ends came to 16 bases. Germline CDR1 SGHTA, CDR2 FQGNSA. The CDR3 is 12 amino acids. The CDR3 DNA follows: TGTGCCAGCACCCTTATCGCGGCTGGAGCTTTCTTT. Its protein is CASTLIAAGAFF.

Comment on this clone: The same CDR3 arises from other DNA sequences in this sample as well. This chain connects TRBV9 to TRBJ2-7; D remains unclear. This CDR3 region has 15 residues. Germline CDR1 and CDR2: SGDLS and YYNGEE. Trimming took off 0 bases at V and 0 bases at J, with 10 bases between the two ends. For the CDR3, the DNA is TGTGCCAGCAGCGTAGGTGGGTCTCCCTCCTACGAGCAGTACTTC. Translation gives CASSVGGSPSYEQYF.

The genes are TRBV7-2 and TRBJ2-7, with 8 bases identical to TRBD1. V gave up 5 bases and J gave up 1 base; unmatched junction bases: 4. Germline CDR1 is SGHTA and CDR2 is FQGNSA. CDR3 size: 14 residues. For the CDR3, the DNA is TGTGCCAGCAGCCGGGACAGGCATTCCTACGAGCAGTACTTC. Encoded protein: CASSRDRHSYEQYF. The variable domain in full, with the rest retrieved from reference TRBV7-2 and TRBJ2-7, is GAGVSQSPSNKVTEKGKDVELRCDPISGHTALYWYRQSLGQGLEFLIYFQGNSAPDKSGLPSDRFSAERTGGSVSTLTIQRTQQEDSAVYLCASSRDRHSYEQYFGPGTRLTVT.